A selection of T cell receptor beta chains follows, all from one sample in a study of OX40 agonist ivuxolimab in advanced cancers. Clones were read by immunoSEQ multiplex PCR, and TCRdb kept only the in-frame ones, dropping some. Of about 58,000 clones listed, about 88% are singletons. The sequenced sample was CD4+ or CD8+ T cells sorted from blood, obtained in a trial of the OX40 agonist ivuxolimab. These receptors came from an adult with an advanced solid tumor such as melanoma, head and neck, liver or kidney cancer. The conserved cysteine and the conserved F or W are not part of the CDR3 here. The order of the fields is J gene, V gene, CDR3 protein.

>TRBJ1-1|TRBV7-2
ASSPTGRYNTEAF
>TRBJ1-4|TRBV19
ASSRQGSTNEKLF
>TRBJ1-6|TRBV19
ASSISGGNSPLH
>TRBJ2-2|TRBV5-6
ASSLLASGAGELF
>TRBJ1-1|TRBV5-1
ASSLGATQNTEAF
>TRBJ2-7|TRBV12-5
ASGQGQGTYEQY
>TRBJ1-3|TRBV2
ASSEDEAAGNTIY
>TRBJ1-3|TRBV4-1
ASSQDRGNTIY
>TRBJ1-4|TRBV30
AWDTGTNEKLF
>TRBJ2-3|TRBV18
ASSPRTGGTDTQY